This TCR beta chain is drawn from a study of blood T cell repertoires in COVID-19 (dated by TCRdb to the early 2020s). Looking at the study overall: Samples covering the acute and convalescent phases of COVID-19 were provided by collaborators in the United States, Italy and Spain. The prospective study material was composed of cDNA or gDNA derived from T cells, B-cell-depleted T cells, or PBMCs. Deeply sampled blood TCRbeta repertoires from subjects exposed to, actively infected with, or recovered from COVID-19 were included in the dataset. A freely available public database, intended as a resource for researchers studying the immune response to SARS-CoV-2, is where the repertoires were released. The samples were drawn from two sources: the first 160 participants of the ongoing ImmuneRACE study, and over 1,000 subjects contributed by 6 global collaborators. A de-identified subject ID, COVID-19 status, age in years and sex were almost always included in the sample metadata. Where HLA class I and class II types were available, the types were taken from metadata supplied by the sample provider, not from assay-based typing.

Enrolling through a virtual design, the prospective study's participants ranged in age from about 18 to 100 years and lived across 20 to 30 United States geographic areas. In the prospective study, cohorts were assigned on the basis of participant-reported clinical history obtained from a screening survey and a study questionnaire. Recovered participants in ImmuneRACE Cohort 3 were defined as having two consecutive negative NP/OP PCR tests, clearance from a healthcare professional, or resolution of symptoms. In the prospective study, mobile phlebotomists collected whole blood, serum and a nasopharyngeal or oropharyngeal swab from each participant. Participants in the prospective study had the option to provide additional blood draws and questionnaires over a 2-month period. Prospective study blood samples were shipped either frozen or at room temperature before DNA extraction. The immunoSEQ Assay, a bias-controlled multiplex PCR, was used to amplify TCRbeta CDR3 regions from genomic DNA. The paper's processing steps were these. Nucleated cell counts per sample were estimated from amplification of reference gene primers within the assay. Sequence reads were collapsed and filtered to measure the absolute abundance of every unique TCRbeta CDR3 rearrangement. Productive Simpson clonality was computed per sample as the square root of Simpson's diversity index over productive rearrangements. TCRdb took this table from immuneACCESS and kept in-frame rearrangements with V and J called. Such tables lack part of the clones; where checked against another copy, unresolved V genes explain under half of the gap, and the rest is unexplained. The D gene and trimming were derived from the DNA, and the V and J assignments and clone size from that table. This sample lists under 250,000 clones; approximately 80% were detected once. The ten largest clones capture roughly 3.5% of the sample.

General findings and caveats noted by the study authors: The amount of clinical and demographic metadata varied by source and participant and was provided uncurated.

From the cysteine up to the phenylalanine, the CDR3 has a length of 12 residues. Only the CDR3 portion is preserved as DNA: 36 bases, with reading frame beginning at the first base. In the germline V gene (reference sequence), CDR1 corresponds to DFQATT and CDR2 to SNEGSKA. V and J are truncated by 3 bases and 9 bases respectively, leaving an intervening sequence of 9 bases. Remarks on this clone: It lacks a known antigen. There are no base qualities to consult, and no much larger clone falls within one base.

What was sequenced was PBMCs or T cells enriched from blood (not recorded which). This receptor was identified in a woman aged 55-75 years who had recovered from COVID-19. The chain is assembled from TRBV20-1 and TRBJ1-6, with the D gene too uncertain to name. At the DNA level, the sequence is TGCAGTGCTAGTGCCCTAGGTTCACCCCTCCACTTT. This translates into CSASALGSPLHF.